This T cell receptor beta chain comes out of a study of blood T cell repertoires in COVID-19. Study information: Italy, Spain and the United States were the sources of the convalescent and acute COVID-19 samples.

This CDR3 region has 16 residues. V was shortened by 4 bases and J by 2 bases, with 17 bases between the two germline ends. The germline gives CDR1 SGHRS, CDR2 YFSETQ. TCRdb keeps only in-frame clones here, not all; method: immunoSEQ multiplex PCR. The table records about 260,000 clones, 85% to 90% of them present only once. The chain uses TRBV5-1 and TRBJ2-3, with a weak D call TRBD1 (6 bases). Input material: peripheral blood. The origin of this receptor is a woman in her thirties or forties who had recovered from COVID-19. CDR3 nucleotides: TGCGCCAGCAGCCTCACCGGGACACTCTCCACAGATACGCAGTATTTT. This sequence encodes CASSLTGTLSTDTQYF.